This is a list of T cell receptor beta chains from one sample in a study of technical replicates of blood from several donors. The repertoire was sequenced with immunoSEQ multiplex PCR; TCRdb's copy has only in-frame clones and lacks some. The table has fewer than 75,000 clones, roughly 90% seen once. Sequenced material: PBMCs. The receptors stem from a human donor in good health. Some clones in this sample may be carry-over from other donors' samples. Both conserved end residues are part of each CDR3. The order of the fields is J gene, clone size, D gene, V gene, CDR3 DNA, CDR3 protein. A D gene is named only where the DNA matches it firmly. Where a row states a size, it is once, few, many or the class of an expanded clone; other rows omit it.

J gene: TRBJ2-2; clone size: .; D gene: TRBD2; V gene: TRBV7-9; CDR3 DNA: TGTGCCAGCAGCTTAGTGGTTCTAGCGGGAGACGGGGAGCTGTTTTTT; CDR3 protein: CASSLVVLAGDGELFF
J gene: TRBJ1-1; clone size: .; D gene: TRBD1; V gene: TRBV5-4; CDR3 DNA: TGTGCCAGCAGCATGGGACAGACGAACACTGAAGCTTTCTTT; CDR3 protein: CASSMGQTNTEAFF
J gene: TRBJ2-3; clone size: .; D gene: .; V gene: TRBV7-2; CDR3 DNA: TGTGCCAGCAGCTTAGGACTGAGCACAGATACGCAGTATTTT; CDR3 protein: CASSLGLSTDTQYF
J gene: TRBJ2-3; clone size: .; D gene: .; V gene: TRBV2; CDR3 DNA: TGTGCCAGCAGTCCCTATGTTGGAGTATCTAGCACAGATACGCAGTATTTT; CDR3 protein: CASSPYVGVSSTDTQYF
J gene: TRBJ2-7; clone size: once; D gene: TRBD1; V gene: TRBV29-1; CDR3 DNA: TGCAGCGCCACAGGACAGGGTTACGAGCAGTACTTC; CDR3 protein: CSATGQGYEQYF
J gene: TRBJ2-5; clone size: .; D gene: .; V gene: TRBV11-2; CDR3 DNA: TGTGCCAGCAGCTTCCCCCCGGAGACCCAGTACTTC; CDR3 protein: CASSFPPETQYF
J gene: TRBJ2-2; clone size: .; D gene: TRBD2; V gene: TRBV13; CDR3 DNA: TGTGCCAGCAGCTTAGAAGCGCGGGGGGGCCACACCGGGGAGCTGTTTTTT; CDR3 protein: CASSLEARGGHTGELFF
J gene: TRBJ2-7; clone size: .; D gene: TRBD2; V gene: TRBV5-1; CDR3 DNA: TGCGCCAGCAGCCCGGGGGGACTCTCCTACGAGCAGTACTTC; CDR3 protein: CASSPGGLSYEQYF
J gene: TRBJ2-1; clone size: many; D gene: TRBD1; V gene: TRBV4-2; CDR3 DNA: TGTGCCAGCAGCCAAGGGGCACCGGGACAGGGGGCGGATGAGCAGTTCTTC; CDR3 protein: CASSQGAPGQGADEQFF
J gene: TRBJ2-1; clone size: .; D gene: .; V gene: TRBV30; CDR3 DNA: TGTGCCTGGAGTCCGACCCCAGCAGGTGAGCAGTTCTTC; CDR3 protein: CAWSPTPAGEQFF
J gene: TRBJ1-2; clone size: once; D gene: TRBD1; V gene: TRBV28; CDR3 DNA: TGTGCCAGCAGTTCGCGTACAGGGGGTGTTTCTGGCTACACCTTC; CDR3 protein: CASSSRTGGVSGYTF
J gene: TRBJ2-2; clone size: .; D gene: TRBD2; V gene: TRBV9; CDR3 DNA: TGTGCCAGCAGCCGACTAGCGGGAGGTTTAGGAACCGGGGAGCTGTTTTTT; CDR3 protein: CASSRLAGGLGTGELFF
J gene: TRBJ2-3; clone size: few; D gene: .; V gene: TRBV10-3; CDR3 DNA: TGTGCCATCAGCCCCGGAACAGTGGGCACAGATACGCAGTATTTT; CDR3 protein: CAISPGTVGTDTQYF
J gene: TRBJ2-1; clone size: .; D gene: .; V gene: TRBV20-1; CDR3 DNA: TGCAGTGCTAGTAATTTAAATGAGCAGTTCTTC; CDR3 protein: CSASNLNEQFF
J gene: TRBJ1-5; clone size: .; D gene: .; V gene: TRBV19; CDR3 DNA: TGTGCCAGTAGTATGGGTCAGGTATATCAGCCCCAGCATTTT; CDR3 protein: CASSMGQVYQPQHF
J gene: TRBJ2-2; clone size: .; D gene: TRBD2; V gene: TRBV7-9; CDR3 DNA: TGTGCCAGCAGCCCTCTAGCGGGAGGGCCAGGCGGGGAGCTGTTTTTT; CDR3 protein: CASSPLAGGPGGELFF
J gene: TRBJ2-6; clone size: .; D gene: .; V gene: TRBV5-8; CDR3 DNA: TGTGCCAGCAGCTTGTTAACGGGAGGGGCCAACGTCCTGACTTTC; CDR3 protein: CASSLLTGGANVLTF
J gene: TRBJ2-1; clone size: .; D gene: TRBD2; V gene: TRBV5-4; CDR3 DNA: TGTGCCAGCAGCTTGAGTCTAGCGGTTGAGCAGTTCTTC; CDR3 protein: CASSLSLAVEQFF
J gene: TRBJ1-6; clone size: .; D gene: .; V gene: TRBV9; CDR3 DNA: TGTGCCAGCAGCGGACCGACAGTTGGAAATTCACCCCTCCACTTT; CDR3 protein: CASSGPTVGNSPLHF
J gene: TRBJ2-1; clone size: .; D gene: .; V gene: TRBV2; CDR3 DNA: TGTGCCAGCAGTTCTAGTCAGGGGTGGTATGAGCAGTTCTTC; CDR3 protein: CASSSSQGWYEQFF
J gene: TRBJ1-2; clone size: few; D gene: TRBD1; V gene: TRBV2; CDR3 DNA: TGTGCCAGTGGAGGACAGGGAGGAAACTATGGCTACACCTTC; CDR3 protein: CASGGQGGNYGYTF
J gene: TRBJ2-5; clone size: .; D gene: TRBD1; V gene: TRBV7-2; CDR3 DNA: TGTGCCAGCAGCTTATCCGGGACAGGGACTTGGGAGACCCAGTACTTC; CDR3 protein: CASSLSGTGTWETQYF
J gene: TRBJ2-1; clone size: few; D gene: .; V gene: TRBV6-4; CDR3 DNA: TGTGCCAGCAGTGAGGGGGCGTACAATGAGCAGTTCTTC; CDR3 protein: CASSEGAYNEQFF
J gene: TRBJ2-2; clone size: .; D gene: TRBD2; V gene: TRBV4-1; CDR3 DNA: TGCGCCAGCAGCCCGCTGGGCGGGGGGGGGAACACCGGGGAGCTGTTTTTT; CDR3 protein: CASSPLGGGGNTGELFF
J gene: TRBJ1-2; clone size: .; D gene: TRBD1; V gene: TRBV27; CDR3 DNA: TGTGCCAGCAGTCCGGACAGGATTGCGTATGGCTACACCTTC; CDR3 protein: CASSPDRIAYGYTF
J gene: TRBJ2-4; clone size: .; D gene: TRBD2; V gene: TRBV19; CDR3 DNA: TGTGCCAGTAGTACAGCCGGGACTAGCGGGGGGGCCCGGTACTTC; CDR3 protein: CASSTAGTSGGARYF
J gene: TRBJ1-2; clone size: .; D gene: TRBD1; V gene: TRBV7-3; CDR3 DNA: TGTGCCAGCAGCCCTTCGACAGGGAAGTATGGCTACACCTTC; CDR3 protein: CASSPSTGKYGYTF
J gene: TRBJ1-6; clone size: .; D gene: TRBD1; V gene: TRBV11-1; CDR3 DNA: TGTGCCAGCAGCTGGGACAGCTCCTATAATTCACCCCTCCACTTT; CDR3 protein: CASSWDSSYNSPLHF
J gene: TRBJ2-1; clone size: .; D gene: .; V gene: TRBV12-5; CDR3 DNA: TGTGCTCTCTCCCCGGACACTATTTCATATGAGCGGTTCTTC; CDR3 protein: CALSPDTISYERFF
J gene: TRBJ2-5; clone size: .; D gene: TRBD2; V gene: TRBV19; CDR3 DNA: TGTGCCAGTAGTATAGTTGCGGGAGATGCAGAGACCCAGTACTTC; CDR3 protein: CASSIVAGDAETQYF
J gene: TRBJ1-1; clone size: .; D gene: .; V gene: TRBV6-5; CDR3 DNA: TGTGCCAGCAAGGAGGGGGGGGCGCAAAACACTGAAGCTTTCTTT; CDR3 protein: CASKEGGAQNTEAFF
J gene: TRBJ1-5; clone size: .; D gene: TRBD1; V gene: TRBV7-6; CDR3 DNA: TGTGCCAGCAGCTTAGTTGATCAGGGGGCTTTTAGCAATCAGCCCCAGCATTTT; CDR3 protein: CASSLVDQGAFSNQPQHF
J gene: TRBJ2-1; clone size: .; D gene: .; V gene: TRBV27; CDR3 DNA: TGTGCCAGCAGTTTAAGGCCGGGTCTATACAATGAGCAGTTCTTC; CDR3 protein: CASSLRPGLYNEQFF
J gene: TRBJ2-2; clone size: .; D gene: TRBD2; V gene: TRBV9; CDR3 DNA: TGTGCCAGCACGGGACTAGCGGGGGGGCCAAACACCGGGGAGCTGTTTTTT; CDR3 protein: CASTGLAGGPNTGELFF
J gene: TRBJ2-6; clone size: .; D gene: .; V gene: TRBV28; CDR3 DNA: TGTGCCAGCAGTTCGTACCAGGGTACTGGGGCCAACGTCCTGACTTTC; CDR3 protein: CASSSYQGTGANVLTF
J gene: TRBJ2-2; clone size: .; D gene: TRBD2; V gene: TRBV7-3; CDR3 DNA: TGTGCCAGCAGCTTAGCGGGGGGGCCGCGGACCGGGGAGCTGTTTTTT; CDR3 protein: CASSLAGGPRTGELFF
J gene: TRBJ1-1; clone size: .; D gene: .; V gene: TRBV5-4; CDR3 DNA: TGTGCCAGCAGCTCCCAGGGTTTTGCTTTCTTT; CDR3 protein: CASSSQGFAFF
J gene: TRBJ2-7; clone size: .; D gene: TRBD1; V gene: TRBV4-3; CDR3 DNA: TGCGCCAGCAGCCAAGATTTTGAGGACAGGGGGCTGATAAATTTCTACGAGCAGTACTTC; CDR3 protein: CASSQDFEDRGLINFYEQYF
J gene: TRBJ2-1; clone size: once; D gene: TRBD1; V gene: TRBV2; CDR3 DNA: TGTGCCAGCAGGAGGCAGGGGGCCTACAATGAGCAGTTCTTC; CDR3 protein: CASRRQGAYNEQFF
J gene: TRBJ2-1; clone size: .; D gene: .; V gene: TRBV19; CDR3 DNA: TGTGCCAGTAGTATCGGTGCGGGAAATGAGCAGTTCTTC; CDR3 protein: CASSIGAGNEQFF
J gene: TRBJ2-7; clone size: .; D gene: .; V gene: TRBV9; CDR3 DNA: TGTGCCAGCAGCGTAGATTGGGGCCAGTCCTACGAGCAGTACTTC; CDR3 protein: CASSVDWGQSYEQYF
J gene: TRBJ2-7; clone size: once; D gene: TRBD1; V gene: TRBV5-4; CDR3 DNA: TGTGCCAGCAGCTTGCAGGGGGCTTCGACCGAGCAGTACTTC; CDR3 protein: CASSLQGASTEQYF
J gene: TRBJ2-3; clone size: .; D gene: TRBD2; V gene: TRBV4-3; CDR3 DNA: TGCGCCAGCAGCGTCAGCGGGGGGGCCCCAGATACGCAGTATTTT; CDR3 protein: CASSVSGGAPDTQYF
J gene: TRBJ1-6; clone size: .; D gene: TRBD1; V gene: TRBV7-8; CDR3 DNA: TGTGCCAGCAGCCCCGGACAGGGGGCTGGGTCACCCCTCCACTTT; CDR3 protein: CASSPGQGAGSPLHF
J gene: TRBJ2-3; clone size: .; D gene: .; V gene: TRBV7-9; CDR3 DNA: TGTGCCAGCAGCCTAGTCGGGGCAGATACGCAGTATTTT; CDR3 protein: CASSLVGADTQYF
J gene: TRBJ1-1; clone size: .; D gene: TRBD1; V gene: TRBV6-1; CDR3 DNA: TGTGCCAGCAGTTCGCGACAGGGCGGGTTAACTGAAGCTTTCTTT; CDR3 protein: CASSSRQGGLTEAFF
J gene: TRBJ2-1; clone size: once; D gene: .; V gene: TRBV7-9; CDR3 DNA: TGTGCCAGCAGCTTAGTAAATGACAATGAGCAGTTCTTC; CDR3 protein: CASSLVNDNEQFF
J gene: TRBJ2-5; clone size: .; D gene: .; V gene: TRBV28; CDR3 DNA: TGTGCCAGCATGTCCGGGGGAGTTGGTGAGACCCAGTACTTC; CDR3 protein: CASMSGGVGETQYF
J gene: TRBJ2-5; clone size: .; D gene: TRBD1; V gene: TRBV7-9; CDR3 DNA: TGTGCCAGCAGGGGGACAGGACCTCAAGAGACCCAGTACTTC; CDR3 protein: CASRGTGPQETQYF
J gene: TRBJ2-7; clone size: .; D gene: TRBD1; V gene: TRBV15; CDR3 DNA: TGTGCCACCAGCGACAGGGGGCCCGGCGAGCAGTACTTC; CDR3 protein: CATSDRGPGEQYF
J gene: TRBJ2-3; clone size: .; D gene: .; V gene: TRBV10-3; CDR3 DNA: TGTGCCATCAGTGAGTCTAGGTGGGGACTCTCCCAACGCACAGATACGCAGTATTTT; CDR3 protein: CAISESRWGLSQRTDTQYF
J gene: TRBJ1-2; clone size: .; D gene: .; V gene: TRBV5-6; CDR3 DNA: TGTGCCAGCAGGCGGGGTGGGAATATCTATGGCTACACCTTC; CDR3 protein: CASRRGGNIYGYTF
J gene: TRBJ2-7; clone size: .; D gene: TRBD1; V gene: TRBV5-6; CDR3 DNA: TGTGCCAGCAGCCCCGGGGACAGGGGAAGGGAGCAGTACTTC; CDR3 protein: CASSPGDRGREQYF
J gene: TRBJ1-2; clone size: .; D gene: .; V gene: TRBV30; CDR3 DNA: TGTGCCTGGAGTGTTAATTTTTTCGGCTACACCTTC; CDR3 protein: CAWSVNFFGYTF